A single sample is the source of the 20 T cell receptor beta chains below, sequenced in a study of blood T cell repertoires in COVID-19. Clones were sequenced by immunoSEQ multiplex PCR, and TCRdb holds only the in-frame ones, with some missing. The sample contains over 65,000 clones, about three quarters of which appear only once. Input material: peripheral blood. Receptors originate from a human donor in a cohort sampled during active COVID-19.

V is TRBV4-1 and J is TRBJ2-1; D is possibly TRBD2 (7 bases). Germline V gene data show CDR1 as MGHRA and CDR2 as YSYEKL. The CDR3 loop spans 15 amino acids. V was clipped by 5 bases and J by 8 bases, with 19 bases between them. The CDR3 is CASSLGGAGVDEQFF. The CDR3 nucleotides read TGCGCCAGCAGCTTAGGGGGGGCGGGAGTCGATGAGCAGTTCTTC.

This clone was seen a handful of times. Other DNA sequences in the same sample also yield this CDR3. This sequence joins TRBV11-2 and TRBJ2-1; unclear D gene. This CDR3 has 13 amino acids. Germline loops: CDR1 SGHAT, CDR2 FQNNGV. The germline V and J ends were trimmed by 0 bases and 4 bases, with 4 bases remaining between them. The CDR3 region is CASSLDIYNEQFF. CDR3 DNA sequence: TGTGCCAGCAGCTTAGACATTTACAATGAGCAGTTCTTC.

The V call is TRBV30, the J call TRBJ2-7; D is unresolved. The germline gives CDR1 GTSNPN, CDR2 SVGIG (reference sequence). CDR3 length: 17 amino acids. Deletions cut 1 base from V and 3 bases from J, with 22 bases between. Here the CDR3 DNA reads TGTGCCTGGAGTGCGGCCCCCCCGACTCAGTACCTCTACGAGCAGTACTTC. This encodes CAWSAAPPTQYLYEQYF.

To note about this clone: This specimen includes other DNA sequences encoding the same CDR3. CDR3 protein: CAWTRTGATNEKLFF. CDR3 coding DNA: TGTGCCTGGACTAGGACAGGGGCCACTAATGAAAAACTGTTTTTT. This sequence joins TRBV30 and TRBJ1-4, with TRBD1 matching 9 bases. Germline loops: CDR1 GTSNPN, CDR2 SVGIG (reference sequence). Trimming took 4 bases from V and 2 from J; bases not matched to a gene: 5. The CDR3 contains 15 residues.

J is TRBJ2-7 and V is TRBV7-2; D is unresolved. The CDR3 has 14 amino acids. The V gene lost 1 base and the J gene lost 7 bases, with 14 bases spanning the gap. The germline CDR1 and CDR2 sequences are SGHTA and FQGNSA. The CDR3 DNA sequence: TGTGCCAGCAGCTTAGGACTCCTCCATCGAGAGCAGTACTTC. Translating it yields CASSLGLLHREQYF.

This chain connects TRBV7-2 to TRBJ2-3; TRBD1 agrees at 9 bases. Germline CDR1 SGHTA, CDR2 FQGNSA. The CDR3 has 15 residues. V dropped 5 bases and J dropped 4; count of bases not matched to a gene: 7. As DNA, the CDR3 is TGTGCCAGCAGCGCCACAGGGGGCGACGCAGATACGCAGTATTTT. This translates into CASSATGGDADTQYF. Full variable domain (remainder filled in from reference TRBV7-2 and TRBJ2-3): GAGVSQSPSNKVTEKGKDVELRCDPISGHTALYWYRQSLGQGLEFLIYFQGNSAPDKSGLPSDRFSAERTGGSVSTLTIQRTQQEDSAVYLCASSATGGDADTQYFGPGTRLTVL.

The V call is TRBV7-3, the J call TRBJ2-1; 8 bases map to TRBD1. V shed 4 bases and J 6 bases; nucleotides not matched to a gene: 8. Looked up from germline, CDR1 is SGHTA and CDR2 is FQGTGA. This CDR3 is built from 15 residues. The CDR3 reads CASSSGQGVSNEQFF. Here the CDR3 DNA reads TGTGCCAGCAGCTCTGGACAGGGAGTTTCCAATGAGCAGTTCTTC. The variable domain in full, completed from reference TRBV7-3 and TRBJ2-1, reads GAGVSQTPSNKVTEKGKYVELRCDPISGHTALYWYRQSLGQGPEFLIYFQGTGAADDSGLPNDRFFAVRPEGSVSTLKIQRTERGDSAVYLCASSSGQGVSNEQFFGPGTRLTVL.

This clone appeared a few times. Other DNA sequences in the sample encode the same CDR3. This chain uses TRBV27 with TRBJ1-6; 9 bases align to TRBD1. CDR3 length equals 15 residues. V was clipped by 2 bases and J by 7 bases; unmatched bases: 3. The germline V gene has CDR1 MNHEY and CDR2 SMNVEV (reference sequence). CDR3 nucleotide sequence: TGTGCCAGCAGTTTAGGACAGGGGAGCAATTCACCCCTCCACTTT. It translates to CASSLGQGSNSPLHF.

The chain is built from TRBV7-9 and TRBJ2-2, with a tentative D call TRBD1 (6 bases). Trimming pared 5 bases from V and 1 base from J, leaving 11 bases between. The germline V gene encodes CDR1 SEHNR and CDR2 FQNEAQ (reference sequence). This CDR3 comprises 15 residues. The CDR3 loop reads CASSPPDRNTGELFF. CDR3 nucleotides: TGTGCCAGCAGCCCCCCGGACAGGAACACCGGGGAGCTGTTTTTT. Filled out from reference TRBV7-9 and TRBJ2-2, the complete variable domain reads DTGVSQNPRHKITKRGQNVTFRCDPISEHNRLYWYRQTLGQGPEFLTYFQNEAQLEKSRLLSDRFSAERPKGSFSTLEIQRTEQGDSAMYLCASSPPDRNTGELFFGEGSRLTVL.

The rearrangement joins TRBV3-1 (or the pseudogene TRBV3-2) to TRBJ2-7, with 8 bases matching TRBD2. The CDR3 is made up of 14 amino acids. Germline CDR1 LGHDT, CDR2 YNNKEL (reference sequence). V was clipped by 4 bases and J by 0 bases; unmatched bases: 2. This CDR3 is CASSPGGSSYEQYF. CDR3 in DNA: TGTGCCAGCAGCCCGGGAGGGAGCTCCTACGAGCAGTACTTC.

The V call is TRBV5-1, the J call TRBJ1-6, with 7 bases aligning to TRBD1. V was clipped by 4 bases and J by 7 bases; unmatched bases: 5. Germline V gene data show CDR1 as SGHRS and CDR2 as YFSETQ. The CDR3 is made up of 14 amino acids. For the CDR3, the DNA is TGCGCCAGCAGCACCGGGACAGCGAATTCACCCCTCCACTTT. As protein: CASSTGTANSPLHF.

The chain recombines TRBV7-9 with TRBJ2-7; unclear D gene. Deletions cut 5 bases from V and 1 base from J, with 9 bases between. Germline-derived CDR1 and CDR2 are SEHNR and FQNEAQ (reference sequence). The CDR3 totals 13 residues. CDR3 amino acids: CASSLDLSYEQYF. For the CDR3, the DNA is TGTGCCAGCAGCCTAGACTTGTCCTACGAGCAGTACTTC.

The chain recombines TRBV24-1 with TRBJ2-7; weak D call: TRBD1 (5 bases). The germline V gene encodes CDR1 KGHDR and CDR2 SFDVKD. The V end was cut by 2 bases, the J end by 0 bases, with 7 bases between. This CDR3 is 14 amino acids long. CDR3 nucleotide sequence: TGTGCCACCAGTGATTCCAGGGTCTCCTACGAGCAGTACTTC. Its translation: CATSDSRVSYEQYF.

This clone was found once. The chain has TRBV2 and TRBJ2-3; a weak D match, TRBD2 (8 bases). This CDR3 has 17 residues. Germline V gene sequence: CDR1 SNHLY, CDR2 FYNNEI. Trimming stripped 8 bases from V and 4 bases from J, with 25 bases between. CDR3 protein: CASGPYLLAGQSDTQYF. As DNA, the CDR3 is TGTGCCAGCGGGCCCTACCTTTTAGCGGGACAGTCAGATACGCAGTATTTT. Full variable domain (outside the CDR3, taken from reference TRBV2 and TRBJ2-3): EPEVTQTPSHQVTQMGQEVILRCVPISNHLYFYWYRQILGQKVEFLVSFYNNEISEKSEIFDDQFSVERPDGSNFTLKIRSTKLEDSAMYFCASGPYLLAGQSDTQYFGPGTRLTVL.

This clone was recorded once. The chain is built from TRBV28 and TRBJ2-7, with D perhaps matching TRBD1 (6 bases). The CDR3 length is 16 residues. V lost 2 bases and J lost 2, with 16 bases in between. CDR1 is MDHEN, CDR2 SYDVKM, per germline. The CDR3 DNA reads TGTGCCAGCAGTTTAGGCCTTGTTCAGGGGACCTACGAGCAGTACTTC. This encodes CASSLGLVQGTYEQYF.

The CDR3 coding sequence is TGTGCCAGCAGCCCAGGACTAGCGGGAGTCAATGAGCAGTTCTTC. Translation gives CASSPGLAGVNEQFF. The V call is TRBV11-3, the J call TRBJ2-1, with TRBD2 matching over 13 bases. The CDR3 sequence is 15 residues long. Germline trimming cut 5 bases from V and 6 bases from J; bases unmatched to any gene: 4. Germline loops: CDR1 SGHNT, CDR2 YENEEA.

This clone was seen only a few times. This rearrangement joins TRBV7-9 to TRBJ2-5, with TRBD2 identical over 14 bases. Looked up from germline, CDR1 is SEHNR and CDR2 is FQNEAQ (reference sequence). After removal of 5 bases from V and 5 bases from J, the junction contained 10 bases not matched to a gene. The CDR3 has 17 amino acids. CDR3: CASSPIRLAGGKETQYF. CDR3 nucleotide sequence: TGTGCCAGCAGCCCTATCCGACTAGCGGGAGGGAAGGAGACCCAGTACTTC.

This chain connects TRBV24-1 to TRBJ2-6, with a weak D call TRBD1 (5 bases). CDR1 and CDR2 from the germline V gene are KGHDR and SFDVKD. V was shortened by 6 bases and J by 2 bases, with 13 bases between the two germline ends. CDR3 length equals 16 residues. The CDR3 DNA is TGTGCCACCAGTTCCAGCAGGGTTGCTGGGGCCAACGTCCTGACTTTC. Its translation: CATSSSRVAGANVLTF.

The chain uses TRBV24-1 and TRBJ2-2; TRBD2 is a possible D gene (6 bases). Trimming took off 9 bases at V and 6 bases at J, with 16 bases between the two ends. CDR3 length equals 14 residues. From germline, CDR1 is KGHDR and CDR2 SFDVKD. CDR3 sequence (DNA): TGTGCCACCGCCTTGGGAGGAGGCCCCGGGGAGCTGTTTTTT. Protein sequence: CATALGGGPGELFF.

The V gene is TRBV2, the J gene TRBJ2-2; 8 bases fit TRBD2. CDR1 is SNHLY and CDR2 is FYNNEI in the germline V gene. The CDR3 spans 17 residues. J lost 0 bases, V lost 1 base, and 4 bases had no gene match. The CDR3 nucleotides read TGTGCCAGCAGTGAAGTAGGTAGCGGGACGAACACCGGGGAGCTGTTTTTT. Translation gives CASSEVGSGTNTGELFF. Drawing the rest from reference TRBV2 and TRBJ2-2, the complete variable domain is EPEVTQTPSHQVTQMGQEVILRCVPISNHLYFYWYRQILGQKVEFLVSFYNNEISEKSEIFDDQFSVERPDGSNFTLKIRSTKLEDSAMYFCASSEVGSGTNTGELFFGEGSRLTVL.